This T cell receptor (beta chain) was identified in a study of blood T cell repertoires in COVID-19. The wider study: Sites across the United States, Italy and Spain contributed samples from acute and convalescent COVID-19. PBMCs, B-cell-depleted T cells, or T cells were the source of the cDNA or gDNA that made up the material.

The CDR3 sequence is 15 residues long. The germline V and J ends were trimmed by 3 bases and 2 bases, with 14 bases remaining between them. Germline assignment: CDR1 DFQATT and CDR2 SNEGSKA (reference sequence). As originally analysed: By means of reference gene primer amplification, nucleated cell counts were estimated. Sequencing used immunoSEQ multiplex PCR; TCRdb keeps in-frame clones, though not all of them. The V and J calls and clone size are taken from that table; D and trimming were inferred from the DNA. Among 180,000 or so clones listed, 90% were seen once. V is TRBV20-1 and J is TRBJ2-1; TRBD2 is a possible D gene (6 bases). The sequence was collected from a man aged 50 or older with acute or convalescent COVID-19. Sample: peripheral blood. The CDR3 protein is CSASELAVTYNEQFF. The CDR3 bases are TGCAGTGCTAGTGAGTTAGCGGTTACCTACAATGAGCAGTTCTTC.